The source of this T cell receptor (beta chain) is a study of cytomegalovirus exposure and HLA in healthy donors. CDR1 is MDHEN and CDR2 is SYDVKM in the germline V gene. CDR3 length: 16 amino acids. V was pared by 2 bases and J by 5 bases, with 7 bases of the junction left unmatched. In the PCR, 60 Vbeta and 13 Jbeta primers were used. Libraries were prepared by immunoSEQ multiplex PCR; TCRdb keeps only in-frame clonotypes and omits some of them. Altogether roughly 200,000 clones are present, 77% being singletons, with the ten largest covering around 3.5%. The chain combines TRBV28 with TRBJ2-1, with 9 bases matching TRBD1. The sequence was obtained from a woman aged 55-70 years in good health and CMV-seropositive. The sequenced sample consisted of PBMCs. The chain's CDR3 is CASSLPTGTGNNEQFF. In nucleotides, the CDR3 is TGTGCCAGCAGTTTACCAACCGGGACAGGGAACAATGAGCAGTTCTTC.